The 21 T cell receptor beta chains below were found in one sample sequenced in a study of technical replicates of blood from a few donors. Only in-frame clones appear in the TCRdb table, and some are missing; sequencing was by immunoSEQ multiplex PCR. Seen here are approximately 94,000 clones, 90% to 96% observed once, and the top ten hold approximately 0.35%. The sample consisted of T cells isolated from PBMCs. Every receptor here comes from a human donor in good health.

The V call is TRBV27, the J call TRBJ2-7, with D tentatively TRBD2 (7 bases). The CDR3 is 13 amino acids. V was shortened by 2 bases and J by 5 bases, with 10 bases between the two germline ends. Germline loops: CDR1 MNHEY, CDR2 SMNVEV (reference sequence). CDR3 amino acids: CASSLGGGNEQYF. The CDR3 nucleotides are TGTGCCAGCAGTTTAGGGGGGGGCAACGAGCAGTACTTC.

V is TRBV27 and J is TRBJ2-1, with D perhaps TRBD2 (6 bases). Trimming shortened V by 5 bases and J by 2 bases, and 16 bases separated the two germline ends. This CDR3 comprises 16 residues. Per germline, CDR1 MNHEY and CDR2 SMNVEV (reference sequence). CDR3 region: CASSPERAKAYNEQFF. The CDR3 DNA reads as TGTGCCAGCAGTCCCGAGCGGGCGAAAGCCTACAATGAGCAGTTCTTC.

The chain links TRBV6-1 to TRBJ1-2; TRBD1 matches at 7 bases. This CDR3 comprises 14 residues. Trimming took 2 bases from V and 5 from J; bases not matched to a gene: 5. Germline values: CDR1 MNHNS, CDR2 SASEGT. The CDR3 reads CASSESPRGYGYTF. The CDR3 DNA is TGTGCCAGCAGTGAATCTCCCAGGGGGTATGGCTACACCTTC.

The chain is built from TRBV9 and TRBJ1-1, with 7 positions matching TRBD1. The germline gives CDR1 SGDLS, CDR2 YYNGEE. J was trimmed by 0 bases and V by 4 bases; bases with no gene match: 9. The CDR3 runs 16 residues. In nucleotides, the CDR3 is TGTGCCAGCAGCACCCGGGAGGGGGCGTTGAACACTGAAGCTTTCTTT. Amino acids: CASSTREGALNTEAFF.

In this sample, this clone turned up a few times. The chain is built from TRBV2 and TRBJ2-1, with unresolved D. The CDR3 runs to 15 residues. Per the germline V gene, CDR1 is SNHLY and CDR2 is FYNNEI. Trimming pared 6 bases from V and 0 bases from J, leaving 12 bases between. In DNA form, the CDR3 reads TGTGCCAGCAGCAAGGAGTTAAGCTCCTACAATGAGCAGTTCTTC. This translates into CASSKELSSYNEQFF.

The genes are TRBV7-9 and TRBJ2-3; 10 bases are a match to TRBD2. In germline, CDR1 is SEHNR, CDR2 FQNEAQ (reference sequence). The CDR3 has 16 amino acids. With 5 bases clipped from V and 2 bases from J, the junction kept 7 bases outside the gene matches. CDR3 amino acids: CASSQVTSGYTDTQYF. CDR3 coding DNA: TGTGCCAGCAGCCAGGTGACTAGCGGGTACACAGATACGCAGTATTTT.

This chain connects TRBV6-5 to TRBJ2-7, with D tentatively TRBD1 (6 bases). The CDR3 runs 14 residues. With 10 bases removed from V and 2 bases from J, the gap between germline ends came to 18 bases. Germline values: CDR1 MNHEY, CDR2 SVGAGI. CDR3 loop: CATSGQPPAYEQYF. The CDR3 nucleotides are TGTGCCACTTCAGGACAGCCGCCCGCCTACGAGCAGTACTTC.

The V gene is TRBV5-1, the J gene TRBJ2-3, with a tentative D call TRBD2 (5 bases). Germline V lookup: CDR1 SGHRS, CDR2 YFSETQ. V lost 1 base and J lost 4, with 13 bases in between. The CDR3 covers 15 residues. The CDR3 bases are TGCGCCAGCAGCTTGACGCCCCTAGCCTCAGATACGCAGTATTTT. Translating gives CASSLTPLASDTQYF. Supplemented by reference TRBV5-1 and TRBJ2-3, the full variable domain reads KAGVTQTPRYLIKTRGQQVTLSCSPISGHRSVSWYQQTPGQGLQFLFEYFSETQRNKGNFPGRFSGRQFSNSRSEMNVSTLELGDSALYLCASSLTPLASDTQYFGPGTRLTVL.

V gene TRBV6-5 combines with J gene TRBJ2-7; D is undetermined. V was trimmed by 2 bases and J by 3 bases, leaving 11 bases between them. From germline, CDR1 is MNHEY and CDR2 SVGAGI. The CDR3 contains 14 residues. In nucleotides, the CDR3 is TGTGCCAGCAGTTACCTTCTAGGAGACTACGAGCAGTACTTC. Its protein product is CASSYLLGDYEQYF.

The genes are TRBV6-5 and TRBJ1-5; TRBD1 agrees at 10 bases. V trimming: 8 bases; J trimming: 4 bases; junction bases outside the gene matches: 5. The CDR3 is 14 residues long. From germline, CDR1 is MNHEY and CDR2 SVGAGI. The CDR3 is CASGRDRGNQPQHF. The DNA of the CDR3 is TGTGCCAGCGGTAGGGACAGGGGAAATCAGCCCCAGCATTTT.

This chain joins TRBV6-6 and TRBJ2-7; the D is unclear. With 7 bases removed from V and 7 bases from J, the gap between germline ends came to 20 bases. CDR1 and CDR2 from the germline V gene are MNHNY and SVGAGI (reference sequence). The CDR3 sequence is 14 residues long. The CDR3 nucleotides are TGTGCCAGCACCCCCGCGAGCGCCTCCTTGGAGCAGTACTTC. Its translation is CASTPASASLEQYF.

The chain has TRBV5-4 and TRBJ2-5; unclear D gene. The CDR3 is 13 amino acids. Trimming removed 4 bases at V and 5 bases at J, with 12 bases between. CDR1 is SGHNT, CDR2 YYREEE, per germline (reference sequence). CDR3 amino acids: CASSQRSGETQYF. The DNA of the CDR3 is TGTGCCAGCAGCCAACGGTCTGGTGAGACCCAGTACTTC.

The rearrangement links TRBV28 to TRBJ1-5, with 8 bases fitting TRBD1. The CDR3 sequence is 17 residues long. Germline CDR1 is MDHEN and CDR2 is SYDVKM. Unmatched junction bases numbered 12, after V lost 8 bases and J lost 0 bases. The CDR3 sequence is CASDPGQATFSNQPQHF. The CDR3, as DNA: TGTGCCAGCGATCCGGGACAGGCCACCTTTAGCAATCAGCCCCAGCATTTT. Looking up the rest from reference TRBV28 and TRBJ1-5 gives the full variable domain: DVKVTQSSRYLVKRTGEKVFLECVQDMDHENMFWYRQDPGLGLRLIYFSYDVKMKEKGDIPEGYSVSREKKERFSLILESASTNQTSMYLCASDPGQATFSNQPQHFGDGTRLSIL.

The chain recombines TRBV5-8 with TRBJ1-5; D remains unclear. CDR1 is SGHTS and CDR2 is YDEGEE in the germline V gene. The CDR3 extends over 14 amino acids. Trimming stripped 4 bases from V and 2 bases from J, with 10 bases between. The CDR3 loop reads CASSTREGNQPQHF. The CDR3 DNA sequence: TGTGCCAGCAGCACGCGGGAGGGCAATCAGCCCCAGCATTTT. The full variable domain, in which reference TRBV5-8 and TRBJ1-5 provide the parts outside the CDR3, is EAGVTQSPTHLIKTRGQQATLRCSPISGHTSVYWYQQALGLGLQFLLWYDEGEERNRGNFPPRFSGRQFPNYSSELNVNALELEDSALYLCASSTREGNQPQHFGDGTRLSIL.

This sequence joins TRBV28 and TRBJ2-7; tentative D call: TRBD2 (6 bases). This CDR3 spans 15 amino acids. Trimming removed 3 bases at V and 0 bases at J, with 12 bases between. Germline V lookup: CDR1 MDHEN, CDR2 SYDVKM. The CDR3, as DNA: TGTGCCAGCAGTTTCTCGCGGGGTTACTCCTACGAGCAGTACTTC. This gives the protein CASSFSRGYSYEQYF.

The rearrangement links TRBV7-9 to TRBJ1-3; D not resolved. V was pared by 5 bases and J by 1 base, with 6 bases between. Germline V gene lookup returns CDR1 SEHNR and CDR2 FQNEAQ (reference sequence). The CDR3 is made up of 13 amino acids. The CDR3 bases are TGTGCCAGCAGCCCGAGTTCTGGAAACACCATATATTTT. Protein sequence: CASSPSSGNTIYF.

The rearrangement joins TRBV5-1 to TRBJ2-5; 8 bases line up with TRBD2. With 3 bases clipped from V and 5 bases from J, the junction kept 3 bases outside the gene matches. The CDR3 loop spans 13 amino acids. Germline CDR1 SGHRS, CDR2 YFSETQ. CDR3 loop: CASSSSGGETQYF. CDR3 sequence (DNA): TGCGCCAGCAGCTCCTCGGGAGGGGAGACCCAGTACTTC.

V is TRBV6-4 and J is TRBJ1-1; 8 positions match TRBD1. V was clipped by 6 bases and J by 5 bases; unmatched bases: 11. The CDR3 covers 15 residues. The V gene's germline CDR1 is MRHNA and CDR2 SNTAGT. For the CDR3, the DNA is TGTGCCAGCAGGAGTGATCAGGGGGCTAGGACTGAAGCTTTCTTT. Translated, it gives CASRSDQGARTEAFF.

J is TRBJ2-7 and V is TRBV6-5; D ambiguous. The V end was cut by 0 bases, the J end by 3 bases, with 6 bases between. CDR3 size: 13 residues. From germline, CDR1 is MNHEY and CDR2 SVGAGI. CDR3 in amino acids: CASSYSQFYEQYF. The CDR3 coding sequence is TGTGCCAGCAGTTACTCTCAGTTCTACGAGCAGTACTTC.

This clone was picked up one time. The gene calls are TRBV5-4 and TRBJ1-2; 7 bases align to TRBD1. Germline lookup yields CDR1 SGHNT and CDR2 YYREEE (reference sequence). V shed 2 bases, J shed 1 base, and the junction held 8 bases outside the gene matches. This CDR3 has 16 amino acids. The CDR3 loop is CASSFRTGQHNYGYTF. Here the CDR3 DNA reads TGTGCCAGCAGCTTCAGGACAGGTCAACATAACTATGGCTACACCTTC.

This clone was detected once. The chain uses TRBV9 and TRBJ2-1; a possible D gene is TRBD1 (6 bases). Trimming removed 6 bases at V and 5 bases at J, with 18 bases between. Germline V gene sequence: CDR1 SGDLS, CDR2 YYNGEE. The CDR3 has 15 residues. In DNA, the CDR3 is TGTGCCAGCACGGGCACAGGGCAAGTAGACAATGAGCAGTTCTTC. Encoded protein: CASTGTGQVDNEQFF.